These T cell receptor beta chains were read from a single sample in a study of response to subunit inactivated influenza vaccine. TCRdb processed the RT-PCR reads anew with MiXCR; each CDR3 protein has one entry. The sample carries about half a million distinct CDR3 sequences, approximately 11% recorded once. The source material was PBMCs from blood, sampled roughly 48 days after vaccination. The receptors shown here come from a man aged 45 to 65 who received an inactivated influenza vaccine. Each CDR3 is given with its conserved first and last residue. Fields, in order: J gene, V gene, CDR3 protein.

J: TRBJ1-2
V: TRBV7-2
CDR3: CASSTAGTGLSGYTF

J: TRBJ2-1
V: TRBV3-1
CDR3: CASSRRLAGGPTYNEQFF

J: TRBJ2-5
V: TRBV4-3
CDR3: CASSQGLAGLQETQYF

J: TRBJ2-3
V: TRBV11-2
CDR3: CASSRWGNSGGAMDTQYF

J: TRBJ2-1
V: TRBV27
CDR3: CASRYRGRGNEQFF

J: TRBJ2-3
V: TRBV7-9
CDR3: CASSFRADTDTQYF

J: TRBJ2-6
V: TRBV20-1
CDR3: CSALSGQGNSGANVLTF

J: TRBJ1-4
V: TRBV3-1
CDR3: CASSHGTAANNEKLFF

J: TRBJ2-7
V: TRBV28
CDR3: CASVLNRVGEQYF

J: TRBJ1-2
V: TRBV7-9
CDR3: CASSSTGTGFGYTF

J: TRBJ2-3
V: TRBV20-1
CDR3: CCARDRRLAVQGGAQYF

J: TRBJ2-2
V: TRBV28
CDR3: CASTLTGTGVTGELFF

J: TRBJ2-1
V: TRBV20-1
CDR3: CSARDLPSGSISEQFF

J: TRBJ2-1
V: TRBV12-3/TRBV12-4
CDR3: CASSRLYSYNEQFF

J: TRBJ2-7
V: TRBV5-4
CDR3: CASSSWDRGLNEQYF

J: TRBJ2-3
V: TRBV5-1
CDR3: CASSHSGRPDTQYF

J: TRBJ2-1
V: TRBV6-2/TRBV6-3
CDR3: CASSRGTGVNEQFF

J: TRBJ1-4
V: TRBV5-1
CDR3: CASSLSGRQEKLFF

J: TRBJ2-2
V: TRBV7-2
CDR3: CASSLGTHTGELFF

J: TRBJ2-7
V: TRBV12-3/TRBV12-4
CDR3: CASSFSPGAYYEQYF

J: TRBJ2-5
V: TRBV10-3
CDR3: CAIKGQGFETQYF

J: TRBJ1-1
V: TRBV5-1
CDR3: CASSLVTKTNTEAFF

J: TRBJ2-3
V: TRBV12-3/TRBV12-4
CDR3: CASSLSSGRTDTQYF

J: TRBJ2-2
V: TRBV14
CDR3: CASSQARSLGTGELFF

J: TRBJ2-1
V: TRBV12-5
CDR3: CASGLAGANEQFF

J: TRBJ2-7
V: TRBV12-3/TRBV12-4
CDR3: CASSLFSGGSEQYF

J: TRBJ1-2
V: TRBV5-1
CDR3: CASSSDAGALDGYTF

J: TRBJ2-7
V: TRBV14
CDR3: CASSQTGSGEQYF